The clone carrying this T cell receptor beta chain was picked up many times. Time point noted: sample taken at primary tumor resection. The donors, roughly 70 patients with untreated early-stage non-small cell lung cancer, provided the samples. There are 14 residues in the CDR3. The V and J ends lost 4 bases and 5 bases respectively, with 12 bases between them. In germline, CDR1 is SEHNR, CDR2 FQNEAQ (reference sequence). These data come from a study of spatial heterogeneity in lung cancer. Turning to the study itself: For the average unique TCR and UMI combination, more than nine occurrences appeared in raw reads.

From the 5' RACE reads, TCRdb called clonotypes with MiXCR, one entry per CDR3 protein. The sample has about 5,300 distinct CDR3 sequences, about 5% seen once. The input for sequencing was normal lung tissue next to the tumor, taken at surgery. The chain is built from TRBV7-9 and TRBJ2-1; maybe TRBD2 (5 bases). The receptor was derived from a female donor with early-stage non-small cell lung cancer. CDR3 DNA: TGTGCCAGCAGCTACGGGGAGTGGGACAATGAGCAGTTCTTC. Protein sequence: CASSYGEWDNEQFF.